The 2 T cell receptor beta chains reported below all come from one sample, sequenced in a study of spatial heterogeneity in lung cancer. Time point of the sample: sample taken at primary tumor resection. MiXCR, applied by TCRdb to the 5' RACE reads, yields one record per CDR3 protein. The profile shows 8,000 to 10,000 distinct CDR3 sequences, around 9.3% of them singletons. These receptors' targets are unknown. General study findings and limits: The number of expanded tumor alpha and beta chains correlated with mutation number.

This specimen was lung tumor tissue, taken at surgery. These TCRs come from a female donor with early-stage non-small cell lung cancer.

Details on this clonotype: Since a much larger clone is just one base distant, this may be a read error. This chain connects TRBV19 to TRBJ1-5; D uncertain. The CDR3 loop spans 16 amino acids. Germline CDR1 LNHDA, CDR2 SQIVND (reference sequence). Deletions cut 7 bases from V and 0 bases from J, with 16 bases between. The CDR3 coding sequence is TGTGCCAGTACCGAGGTCCCGAGCTATAGCAATCAGCCCCAGCATTTT. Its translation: CASTEVPSYSNQPQHF.

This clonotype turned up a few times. The CDR3 loop is CASSGGQWSYEQYF. The CDR3 DNA follows: TGTGCCAGCAGTGGGGGACAATGGTCCTACGAGCAGTACTTC. The V and J genes are TRBV2 and TRBJ2-7, with D tentatively TRBD1 (6 bases). This CDR3 region has 14 residues. V was shortened by 4 bases and J by 1 base, with 11 bases between the two germline ends. Germline-derived CDR1 and CDR2 are SNHLY and FYNNEI.